One sample yielded the 4 T cell receptor beta chains listed below, sequenced in a study of neurological immune-mediated disorders. TCRdb itself ran the 5' RACE reads through MiXCR, one entry per CDR3 protein. The sample carries roughly 56,000 distinct CDR3 sequences, about an eighth recorded once. Sequenced sample: PBMCs. Source of these receptors: a man aged 55 to 70 in good health.

This clonotype was detected ten times or more. This chain joins TRBV20-1 and TRBJ1-2, with unresolved D. Trimming shortened V by 3 bases and J by 8 bases, and 13 bases separated the two germline ends. This CDR3 spans 12 amino acids. The germline gives CDR1 DFQATT, CDR2 SNEGSKA (reference sequence). The CDR3 bases are TGCAGTGCTAGTGAGGACCTAGGGGGCTACACCTTC. Its translation: CSASEDLGGYTF.

This clonotype was observed a few times. The chain carries TRBV3-1 and TRBJ2-7, with TRBD2 matching 9 bases. CDR3 length: 15 amino acids. V gave up 4 bases and J gave up 6 bases; unmatched junction bases: 10. The germline gives CDR1 LGHDT, CDR2 YNNKEL (reference sequence). As DNA, the CDR3 is TGTGCCAGCAGCCGGGGTAGCGGGGGAAAAAGCGAGCAGTACTTC. Its protein is CASSRGSGGKSEQYF.

This clonotype has at least ten counts. The V call is TRBV6-6, the J call TRBJ1-5; tentatively, D is TRBD1 (6 bases). This CDR3 contains 16 residues. The germline gives CDR1 MNHNY, CDR2 SVGAGI (reference sequence). V was shortened by 7 bases and J by 1 base, with 17 bases between the two germline ends. The DNA of the CDR3 is TGTGCCAGCACCATGGGAGGGGGAAGAAGCAATCAGCCCCAGCATTTT. Amino acids: CASTMGGGRSNQPQHF.

This clonotype was picked up many times. The gene calls are TRBV5-1 and TRBJ2-5; 8 nucleotides align to TRBD1. The CDR3 covers 14 residues. J was trimmed by 5 bases and V by 2 bases; bases with no gene match: 5. In germline, CDR1 is SGHRS, CDR2 YFSETQ. The CDR3 coding sequence is TGCGCCAGCAGCTTATACAGGGGGGCTGAGACCCAGTACTTC. This gives the protein CASSLYRGAETQYF.